A selection of T cell receptor beta chains follows, all from one sample in a study of early T cells in non-severe SARS-CoV-2 infection. TCRdb itself ran the 5' RACE reads through MiXCR, one entry per CDR3 protein. Here the sample spans fewer than 85,000 distinct CDR3 sequences, roughly an eighth being singletons. Sequencing used whole blood. These receptors originate from an adult who was a healthcare worker with PCR-confirmed SARS-CoV-2 infection or an uninfected control (not recorded which). Each CDR3 is given with its conserved first and last residue. A D gene is named only where the DNA matches it firmly. Clone size is shown for a subset of rows, as once, few, many or a class of expanded clone.

D	size	V	J	CDR3	DNA
NA	many	TRBV27	TRBJ2-3	CAGSLKRVRPDTQYF	TGTGCCGGCAGTTTAAAGAGGGTTCGCCCAGATACGCAGTATTTT
TRBD2	many	TRBV29-1	TRBJ2-1	CSANPSGSQFF	TGCAGCGCCAACCCTAGCGGGAGCCAGTTCTTC
NA	NA	TRBV19	TRBJ1-5	CASSWDNYSNQPQHF	TGTGCCAGTAGTTGGGACAACTATAGCAATCAGCCCCAGCATTTT
NA	many	TRBV6-1	TRBJ2-3	CASSEFRLGTDTQYF	TGTGCCAGCAGTGAATTCCGGCTGGGCACAGATACGCAGTATTTT
NA	few	TRBV27	TRBJ2-6	CASSSPGSRSGANVLTF	TGTGCCAGCAGTTCCCCGGGCTCCCGCTCTGGGGCCAACGTCCTGACTTTC
NA	many	TRBV21-1	TRBJ2-5	CASSKEALFGGLETQYF	TGTGCCAGCAGCAAAGAAGCTCTATTCGGGGGACTTGAGACCCAGTACTTC
NA	many	TRBV6-6	TRBJ1-3	CASNSDRASGNTIYF	TGTGCCAGCAATTCGGACAGAGCCTCTGGAAACACCATATATTTT
NA	few	TRBV29-1	TRBJ2-7	CSVVSGPYEQYF	TGCAGCGTTGTAAGTGGGCCGTACGAGCAGTACTTC
NA	many	TRBV20-1	TRBJ2-1	CSARDGSGAGDEQFF	TGCAGTGCTAGAGATGGAAGCGGAGCCGGGGATGAGCAGTTCTTC
TRBD2	many	TRBV20-1	TRBJ2-7	CSASGLAGFSSYEQYF	TGCAGTGCATCGGGACTAGCGGGATTTTCTTCCTACGAGCAGTACTTC
TRBD1	few	TRBV20-1	TRBJ1-4	CSATQGAANEKLFF	TGCAGTGCTACTCAGGGGGCAGCTAATGAAAAACTGTTTTTT
TRBD2	many	TRBV20-1	TRBJ2-2	CSARAGGQTGELFF	TGCAGTGCTAGAGCGGGAGGGCAGACCGGGGAGCTGTTTTTT
TRBD1	many	TRBV29-1	TRBJ1-1	CSVAQGASMNTEAFF	TGCAGCGTTGCCCAGGGGGCGTCCATGAACACTGAAGCTTTCTTT
TRBD2	NA	TRBV20-1	TRBJ2-1	CSAWGVAGVDEQFF	TGCAGTGCCTGGGGGGTAGCGGGAGTTGATGAGCAGTTCTTC
NA	many	TRBV28	TRBJ2-7	CASRRHFTYEQYF	TGTGCCAGCAGGCGACACTTCACCTACGAGCAGTACTTC
NA	many	TRBV24-1	TRBJ1-3	CATSDPTGSGNTIYF	TGTGCCACCAGTGATCCGACAGGCTCTGGAAACACCATATATTTT
NA	NA	TRBV24-1	TRBJ2-1	CATSGSPGGNNEQFF	TGTGCCACCAGTGGATCCCCAGGGGGGAACAATGAGCAGTTCTTC
NA	many	TRBV7-9	TRBJ2-7	CASSLMGPSYEQYF	TGTGCCAGCAGCCTGATGGGCCCATCCTACGAGCAGTACTTC
NA	many	TRBV15	TRBJ2-5	CATSSELQETQYF	TGTGCCACCAGCAGTGAGCTCCAAGAGACCCAGTACTTC
TRBD1	many	TRBV29-1	TRBJ2-3	CSVDGQGTDTQYF	TGCAGCGTCGATGGACAGGGAACAGATACGCAGTATTTT
TRBD1	many	TRBV28	TRBJ1-5	CASMGQPNQPQHF	TGTGCCAGCATGGGACAGCCCAATCAGCCCCAGCATTTT
NA	many	TRBV25-1	TRBJ1-4	CASSDRRGASVGEKLFF	TGTGCCAGCAGTGACCGACGGGGCGCGTCTGTTGGTGAAAAACTGTTTTTT
TRBD1	many	TRBV27	TRBJ1-2	CASRTGGRDGYTF	TGTGCCAGCCGGACAGGGGGCAGAGATGGCTACACCTTC
NA	NA	TRBV10-3	TRBJ1-1	CAISPYKVTEAFF	TGTGCCATCAGCCCTTACAAAGTCACTGAAGCTTTCTTT
TRBD1	many	TRBV28	TRBJ1-1	CASSFQGAKTEAFF	TGTGCCAGCAGTTTTCAGGGGGCGAAGACTGAAGCTTTCTTT
TRBD2	few	TRBV20-1	TRBJ2-1	CSANRAGGHYNEQFF	TGCAGTGCTAACCGAGCGGGGGGTCACTACAATGAGCAGTTCTTC
NA	many	TRBV29-1	TRBJ1-4	CSAGGISGPNEKLFF	TGCAGCGCTGGGGGTATCTCGGGGCCTAATGAAAAACTGTTTTTT
NA	NA	TRBV28	TRBJ1-3	CASSLRTPTNTIYF	TGTGCCAGCAGTCTTAGGACCCCGACAAACACCATATATTTT
NA	NA	TRBV28	TRBJ1-2	CASSFQARGGYTF	TGTGCCAGCAGTTTCCAGGCTAGGGGCGGCTACACCTTC
TRBD1	NA	TRBV20-1	TRBJ2-1	CSAQQGIMYNEQFF	TGCAGTGCACAACAGGGGATTATGTACAATGAGCAGTTCTTC
NA	many	TRBV30	TRBJ1-2	CAWSTDRPYGYTF	TGTGCCTGGAGTACGGACAGACCCTATGGCTACACCTTC
NA	few	TRBV29-1	TRBJ1-3	CSVEEDSSGNTIYF	TGCAGCGTTGAGGAGGACAGCTCTGGAAACACCATATATTTT
NA	many	TRBV6-2/TRBV6-3	TRBJ2-1	CASSYPHGRGNYNEQFF	TGTGCCAGCAGTTACCCCCACGGAAGAGGTAACTACAATGAGCAGTTCTTC
NA	many	TRBV6-2/TRBV6-3	TRBJ2-5	CATEPDSQETQYF	TGTGCCACCGAGCCGGATTCCCAAGAGACCCAGTACTTC
NA	many	TRBV7-9	TRBJ1-2	CASSQLEAGYTF	TGTGCCAGCAGCCAGTTGGAGGCTGGCTACACCTTC
TRBD1	many	TRBV28	TRBJ2-7	CASSDGTVISYEQYF	TGTGCCAGCAGTGACGGGACAGTTATTTCCTACGAGCAGTACTTC
TRBD2	many	TRBV6-2/TRBV6-3	TRBJ2-3	CASRSTSETDTQYF	TGTGCCAGCAGGTCGACTAGCGAAACAGATACGCAGTATTTT
TRBD2	many	TRBV9	TRBJ2-1	CASSPGTRTGREQFF	TGTGCCAGCAGCCCCGGGACTAGAACCGGTCGGGAGCAGTTCTTC
NA	many	TRBV13	TRBJ1-5	CASGAGSNQPQHF	TGTGCCAGCGGGGCAGGGTCTAATCAGCCCCAGCATTTT
TRBD1	many	TRBV11-2	TRBJ2-5	CASSLEGGTGAHMETQYF	TGTGCCAGCAGCTTAGAAGGGGGTACAGGGGCTCATATGGAGACCCAGTACTTC
NA	NA	TRBV28	TRBJ1-1	CASSLSSQLAFF	TGTGCCAGCAGTTTGAGTTCCCAGCTAGCTTTCTTT
NA	many	TRBV20-1	TRBJ2-3	CSAKLADTQYF	TGCAGTGCTAAACTAGCCGATACGCAGTATTTT
TRBD1	few	TRBV10-1	TRBJ2-4	CASSGTGLRLTKNIQYF	TGCGCCAGCAGTGGGACAGGTCTAAGACTAACCAAAAACATTCAGTACTTC
NA	NA	TRBV28	TRBJ1-2	CAVTRPGTPNYGYTF	TGTGCCGTTACCCGACCAGGGACGCCAAACTATGGCTACACCTTC
NA	many	TRBV6-5	TRBJ2-1	CASSYEAYNEQFF	TGTGCCAGCAGTTACGAGGCGTACAATGAGCAGTTCTTC
TRBD1	many	TRBV28	TRBJ2-6	CASRPAILSRDRGTGANVLTF	TGTGCCAGCAGGCCCGCAATCCTCTCCCGGGACAGGGGGACTGGGGCCAACGTCCTGACTTTC
NA	many	TRBV27	TRBJ2-7	CASSLTPGSYEQYF	TGTGCCAGCAGTTTAACGCCTGGGTCCTACGAGCAGTACTTC
NA	many	TRBV5-5	TRBJ1-1	CASSTIMTASTTEAFF	TGTGCCAGCAGTACTATTATGACAGCATCGACCACTGAAGCTTTCTTT
NA	NA	TRBV24-1	TRBJ2-2	CATSSGRANTGELFF	TGTGCCACCAGTTCGGGACGGGCGAACACCGGGGAGCTGTTTTTT
TRBD2	many	TRBV20-1	TRBJ2-4	CSASREGLAKNIQYF	TGCAGTGCTAGCAGGGAGGGGCTAGCCAAAAACATTCAGTACTTC
NA	many	TRBV20-1	TRBJ2-7	CSARDRRVAYEQYF	TGCAGTGCTAGAGATCGTAGAGTAGCCTACGAGCAGTACTTC